This T cell receptor beta chain came from a study of beta chain features in type 1 diabetes. Across the whole study: Cell yields, gender and age were comparable in patients and healthy donors. Study findings and constraints: A moderate, significant TCRB CDR3 shortening appeared in type 1 diabetes across four CD4+ subsets.

In its sample, this clone was seen a few times. No antigen is known for it. This CDR3 spans 15 amino acids. CDR1 and CDR2 (germline): SNHLY, FYNNEI. Trimming took 4 bases from V and 10 from J, leaving 20 bases between them. The investigators reverse transcribed all of the isolated RNA, so they sequenced expressed TCRB transcripts. The protocol was immunoSEQ multiplex PCR, while the TCRdb copy is restricted to in-frame clones and leaves out a portion. The sample records more than 130,000 clones, 6.9% being singletons. V and J are TRBV2 and TRBJ2-1, with D possibly TRBD2 on 5 matching bases. This receptor was obtained from a woman aged 25 to 39 in good health. Sequencing was carried out using central memory CD4+ T cells from blood. The CDR3 reads CASSGRSGSPGEQFF. In DNA form, the CDR3 reads TGTGCCAGCAGTGGCCGGTCGGGGAGCCCCGGGGAGCAGTTCTTC.